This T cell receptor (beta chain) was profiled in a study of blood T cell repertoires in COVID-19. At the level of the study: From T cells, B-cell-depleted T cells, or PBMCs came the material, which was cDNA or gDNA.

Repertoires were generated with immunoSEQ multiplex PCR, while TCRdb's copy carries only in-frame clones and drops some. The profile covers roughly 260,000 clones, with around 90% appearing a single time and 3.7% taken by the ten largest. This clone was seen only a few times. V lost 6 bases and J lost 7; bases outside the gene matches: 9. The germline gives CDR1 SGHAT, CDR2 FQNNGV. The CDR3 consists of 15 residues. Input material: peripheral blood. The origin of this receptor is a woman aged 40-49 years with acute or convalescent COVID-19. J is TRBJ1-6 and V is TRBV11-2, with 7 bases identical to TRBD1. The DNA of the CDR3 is TGTGCCAGCAGAAGTACAGGGGCGCAGAATTCACCCCTCCACTTT. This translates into CASRSTGAQNSPLHF.